The 12 T cell receptor beta chains given below trace back to one sample, sequenced in a study of T cell responses to AZD1222 COVID-19 vaccine (dated by TCRdb to about 2021). The time point label, as the study defines it: about 28 days (+/-7) after the second vaccine dose. The library was made by the immunoSEQ multiplex PCR assay. The source is immuneACCESS, and TCRdb retained only in-frame sequences with V and J called. Part of the clones is not carried over; for the studies checked, unresolved V genes explain less than half of this, and the remainder is unexplained. The sample table lists approximately 28,000 clones, around 93% of them with a count of one. Over 7% of the sample is taken by the ten largest. This specimen consisted of peripheral blood, obtained 28 days after the second AZD1222 dose. All receptors derive from an adult who received the AZD1222 COVID-19 vaccine.

The rearrangement uses TRBV5-1 and TRBJ2-3; D is possibly TRBD1 (6 bases). The germline CDR1 and CDR2 sequences are SGHRS and YFSETQ. Trimming left V 3 bases short and J 2 bases short, with 10 bases between. CDR3 length: 14 amino acids. The CDR3 DNA reads as TGCGCCAGCAGCTCGGGGACATACACAGATACGCAGTATTTT. Protein: CASSSGTYTDTQYF.

The CDR3 DNA sequence: TGTGCCATCAAGCGAACGGGCCTCAACTCGAACACCGGGGAGCTGTTTTTT. It encodes CAIKRTGLNSNTGELFF. The chain couples TRBV10-3 to TRBJ2-2; D uncertain. In germline, CDR1 is ENHRY, CDR2 SYGVKD. V lost 7 bases and J 0 bases, leaving 18 bases between the germline ends. This CDR3 spans 17 amino acids.

This chain joins TRBV6-2 or TRBV6-3 and TRBJ2-1; TRBD2 agrees at 13 bases. With 6 bases clipped from V and 0 bases from J, the junction kept 5 bases outside the gene matches. This CDR3 is 17 amino acids long. Germline assignment: CDR1 MNHEY and CDR2 SVGEGT. The CDR3 nucleotides are TGTGCCAGCAGCCCCGGGACTAGCGGGATCTCCTACAATGAGCAGTTCTTC. It is translated as CASSPGTSGISYNEQFF.

This chain connects TRBV4-2 to TRBJ2-7, with unresolved D. The CDR3 is 14 amino acids. The germline gives CDR1 LGHNA, CDR2 YNFKEQ. The V end was cut by 0 bases, the J end by 4 bases, with 10 bases between. Written as DNA, the CDR3 is TGTGCCAGCAGCCAAGATGAGAGGACGTACGAGCAGTACTTC. Translating it yields CASSQDERTYEQYF.

The CDR3 region has the DNA TGTGCCAGTAGTATAGTTTCTGCCTCCTACGAGCAGTACTTC. Translation gives CASSIVSASYEQYF. The rearrangement uses TRBV19 and TRBJ2-7; D not resolved. The germline gives CDR1 LNHDA, CDR2 SQIVND (reference sequence). CDR3 size: 14 residues. The V and J ends lost 1 base and 0 bases respectively, with 7 bases between them.

The CDR3 protein is CASSFSTGELFF. The CDR3, as DNA: TGTGCCAGCAGCTTCTCCACCGGGGAGCTGTTTTTT. The V call is TRBV9, the J call TRBJ2-2; unclear D gene. The length of the CDR3 is 12 residues. V lost 4 bases and J 4 bases, leaving 5 bases between the germline ends. From germline, CDR1 is SGDLS and CDR2 YYNGEE.

The chain joins TRBV27 to TRBJ2-1; unclear D gene. The CDR3 covers 14 residues. Trimming left V 4 bases short and J 4 bases short, with 11 bases between. Germline V lookup: CDR1 MNHEY, CDR2 SMNVEV (reference sequence). The CDR3 region has the DNA TGTGCCAGCAGTTCCTACCCCAAATACAATGAGCAGTTCTTC. Protein product: CASSSYPKYNEQFF.

V usage is TRBV5-1 and J usage is TRBJ2-1; 12 nucleotides line up with TRBD1. This CDR3 is 15 amino acids long. The J segment lost 4 bases and the V segment lost 3 bases, leaving 2 bases of the junction unmatched. From germline, CDR1 is SGHRS and CDR2 YFSETQ. CDR3 nucleotide sequence: TGCGCCAGCAGCTCGGGACAGGGGGCATACAATGAGCAGTTCTTC. Translation: CASSSGQGAYNEQFF.

This rearrangement joins TRBV7-2 to TRBJ2-7, with D hard to call. Trimming left V 3 bases short and J 3 bases short, with 9 bases between. The V gene's germline CDR1 is SGHTA and CDR2 FQGNSA. This CDR3 is 13 amino acids long. In DNA form, the CDR3 reads TGTGCCAGCAGCTTGCAAATAGTCTACGAGCAGTACTTC. Translating gives CASSLQIVYEQYF.

The V call is TRBV19, the J call TRBJ1-4; 8 positions agree with TRBD1. J gave up 7 bases and V 10 bases, and 11 bases lay outside the gene matches. The CDR3 runs to 14 residues. In germline, CDR1 is LNHDA, CDR2 SQIVND (reference sequence). CDR3 in amino acids: CATQNEQGGEKLFF. In DNA form, the CDR3 reads TGTGCCACCCAAAATGAACAGGGGGGTGAAAAACTGTTTTTT.

This chain uses TRBV9 with TRBJ1-2; weak D call: TRBD1 (5 bases). Deletions cut 2 bases from V and 4 bases from J, with 6 bases between. The CDR3 sequence is 12 residues long. CDR1 SGDLS and CDR2 YYNGEE come from the germline V gene. This CDR3 is CASSVQGYGYTF. CDR3 coding DNA: TGTGCCAGCAGCGTTCAGGGCTATGGCTACACCTTC.

The rearrangement uses TRBV24-1 and TRBJ1-2, with 8 bases lining up with TRBD1. Germline V gene data show CDR1 as KGHDR and CDR2 as SFDVKD. V lost 5 bases to trimming and J lost 7 bases; unmatched junction nucleotides: 5. This CDR3 has 13 residues. The CDR3 coding sequence is TGTGCCACCAGTGGTGGACAGGGCCGTGGCTACACCTTC. Protein product: CATSGGQGRGYTF.